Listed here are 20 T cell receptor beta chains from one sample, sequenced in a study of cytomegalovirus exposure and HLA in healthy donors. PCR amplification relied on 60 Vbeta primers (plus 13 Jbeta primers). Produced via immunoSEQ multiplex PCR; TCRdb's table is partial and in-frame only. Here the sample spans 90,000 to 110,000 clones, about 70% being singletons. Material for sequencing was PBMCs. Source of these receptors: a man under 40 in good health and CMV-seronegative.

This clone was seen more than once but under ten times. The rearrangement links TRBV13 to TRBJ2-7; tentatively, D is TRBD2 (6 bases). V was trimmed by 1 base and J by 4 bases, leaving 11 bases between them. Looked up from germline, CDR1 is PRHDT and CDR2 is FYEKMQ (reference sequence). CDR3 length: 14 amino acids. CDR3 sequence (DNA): TGTGCCAGCAGCTTAGCGGGGGACGTTTACGAGCAGTACTTC. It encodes CASSLAGDVYEQYF. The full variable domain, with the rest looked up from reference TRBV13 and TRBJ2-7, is AAGVIQSPRHLIKEKRETATLKCYPIPRHDTVYWYQQGPGQDPQFLISFYEKMQSDKGSIPDRFSAQQFSDYHSELNMSSLELGDSALYFCASSLAGDVYEQYFGPGTRLTVT.

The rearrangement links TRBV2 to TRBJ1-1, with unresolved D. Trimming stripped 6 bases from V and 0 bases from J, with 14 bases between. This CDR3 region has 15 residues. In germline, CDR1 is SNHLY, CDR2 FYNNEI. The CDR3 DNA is TGTGCCAGCAGGGATTGGGCGGGAATGAACACTGAAGCTTTCTTT. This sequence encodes CASRDWAGMNTEAFF. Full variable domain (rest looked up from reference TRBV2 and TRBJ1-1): EPEVTQTPSHQVTQMGQEVILRCVPISNHLYFYWYRQILGQKVEFLVSFYNNEISEKSEIFDDQFSVERPDGSNFTLKIRSTKLEDSAMYFCASRDWAGMNTEAFFGQGTRLTVV.

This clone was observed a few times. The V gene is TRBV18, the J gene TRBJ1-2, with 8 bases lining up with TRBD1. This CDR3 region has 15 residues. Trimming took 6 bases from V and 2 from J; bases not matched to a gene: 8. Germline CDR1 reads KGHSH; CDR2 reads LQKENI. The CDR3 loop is CASSRQGTNNYGYTF. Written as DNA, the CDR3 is TGTGCCAGCTCTCGACAGGGGACTAACAACTATGGCTACACCTTC.

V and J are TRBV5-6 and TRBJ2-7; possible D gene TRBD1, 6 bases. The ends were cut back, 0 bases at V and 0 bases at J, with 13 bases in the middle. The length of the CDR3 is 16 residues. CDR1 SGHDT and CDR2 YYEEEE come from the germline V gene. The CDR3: CASSLVGTLSSYEQYF. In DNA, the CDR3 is TGTGCCAGCAGCTTGGTAGGGACACTGAGCTCCTACGAGCAGTACTTC.

CDR3 loop: CASSLAGTGKGKNIQYF. The CDR3 DNA reads as TGTGCCAGCAGCTTAGCAGGGACAGGAAAGGGCAAAAACATTCAGTACTTC. The V and J genes are TRBV7-2 and TRBJ2-4; the match to TRBD1 covers 8 bases. Germline lookup yields CDR1 SGHTA and CDR2 FQGNSA. With V trimmed by 0 bases and J by 3 bases, 7 bases remained unmatched. The CDR3 sequence is 17 residues long.

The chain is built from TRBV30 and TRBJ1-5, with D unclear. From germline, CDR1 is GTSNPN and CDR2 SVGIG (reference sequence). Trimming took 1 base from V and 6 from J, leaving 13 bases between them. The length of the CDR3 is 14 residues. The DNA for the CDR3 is TGTGCCTGGAGTGACTCCTTACAGAGTCAGCCCCAGCATTTT. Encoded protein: CAWSDSLQSQPQHF.

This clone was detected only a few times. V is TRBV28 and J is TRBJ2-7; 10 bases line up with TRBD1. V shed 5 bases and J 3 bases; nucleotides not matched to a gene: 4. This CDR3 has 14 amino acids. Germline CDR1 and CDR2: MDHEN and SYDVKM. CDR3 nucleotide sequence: TGTGCCAGCAGTCCCCGGGACAGGGGCTACGAGCAGTACTTC. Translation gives CASSPRDRGYEQYF.

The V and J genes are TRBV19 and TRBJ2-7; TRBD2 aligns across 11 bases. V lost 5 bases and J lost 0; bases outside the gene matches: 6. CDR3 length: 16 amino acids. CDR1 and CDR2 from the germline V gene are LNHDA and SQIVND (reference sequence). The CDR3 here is CASSFGLAGSSYEQYF. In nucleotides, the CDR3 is TGTGCCAGTAGTTTCGGACTAGCGGGTTCCTCCTACGAGCAGTACTTC.

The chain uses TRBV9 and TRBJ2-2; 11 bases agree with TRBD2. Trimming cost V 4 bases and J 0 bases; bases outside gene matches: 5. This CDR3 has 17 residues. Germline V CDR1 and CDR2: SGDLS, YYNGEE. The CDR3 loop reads CASSLTSGSTNTGELFF. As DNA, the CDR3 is TGTGCCAGCAGCCTCACTAGCGGGAGTACGAACACCGGGGAGCTGTTTTTT.

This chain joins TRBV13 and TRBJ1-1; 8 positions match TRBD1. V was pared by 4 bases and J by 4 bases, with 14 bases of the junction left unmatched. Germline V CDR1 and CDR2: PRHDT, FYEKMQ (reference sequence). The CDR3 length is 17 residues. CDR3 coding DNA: TGTGCCAGCAGCTGCGACAGGGGTTTGGATTGTTCCACTGAAGCTTTCTTT. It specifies CASSCDRGLDCSTEAFF.

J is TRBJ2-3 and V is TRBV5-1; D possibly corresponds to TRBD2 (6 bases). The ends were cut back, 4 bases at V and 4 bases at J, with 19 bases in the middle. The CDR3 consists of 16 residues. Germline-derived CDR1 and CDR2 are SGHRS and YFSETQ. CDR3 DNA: TGCGCCAGCAGCAGGCGGTGGGAGGCGGAACCAGATACGCAGTATTTT. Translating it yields CASSRRWEAEPDTQYF.

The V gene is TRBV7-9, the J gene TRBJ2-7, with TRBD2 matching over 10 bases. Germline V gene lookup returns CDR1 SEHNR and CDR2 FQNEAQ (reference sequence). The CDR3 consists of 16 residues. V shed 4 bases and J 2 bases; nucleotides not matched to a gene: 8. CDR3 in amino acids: CASSSHTSGDPYEQYF. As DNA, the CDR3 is TGTGCCAGCAGCTCCCACACTAGCGGGGATCCCTACGAGCAGTACTTC.

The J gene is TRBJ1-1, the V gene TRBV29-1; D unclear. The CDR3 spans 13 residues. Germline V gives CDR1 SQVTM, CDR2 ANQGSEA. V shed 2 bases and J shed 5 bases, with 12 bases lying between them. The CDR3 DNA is TGCAGCGTTGAAATTACCCTCGGGACTGAAGCTTTCTTT. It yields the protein CSVEITLGTEAFF.

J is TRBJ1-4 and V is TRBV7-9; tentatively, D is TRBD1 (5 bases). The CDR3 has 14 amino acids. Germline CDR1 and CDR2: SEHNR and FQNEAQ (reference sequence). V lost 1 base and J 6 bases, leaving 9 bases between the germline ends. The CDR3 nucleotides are TGTGCCAGCAGCTTAGGTGGGGCCGATGAAAAACTGTTTTTT. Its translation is CASSLGGADEKLFF.

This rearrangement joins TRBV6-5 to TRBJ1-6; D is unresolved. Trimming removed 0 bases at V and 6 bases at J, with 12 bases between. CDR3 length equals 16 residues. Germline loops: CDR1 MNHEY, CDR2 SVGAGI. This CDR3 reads CASSYSRGPFNSPLHF. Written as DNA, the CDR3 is TGTGCCAGCAGTTACTCACGGGGTCCGTTTAATTCACCCCTCCACTTT.

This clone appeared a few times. CDR3 sequence: CAWNAGFSYEQYF. As DNA, the CDR3 is TGTGCCTGGAACGCGGGGTTCTCCTACGAGCAGTACTTC. The chain is built from TRBV30 and TRBJ2-5; weak D call: TRBD2 (6 bases). The DNA end favors TRBJ2-7, so the J call may be wrong. From germline, CDR1 is GTSNPN and CDR2 SVGIG (reference sequence). The CDR3 covers 13 residues.

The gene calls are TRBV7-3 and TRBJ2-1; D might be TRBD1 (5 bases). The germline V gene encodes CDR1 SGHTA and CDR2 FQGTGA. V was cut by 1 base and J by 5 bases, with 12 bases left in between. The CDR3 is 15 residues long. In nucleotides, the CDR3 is TGTGCCAGCAGCTTAAGCCCAGGGAAGAACAATGAGCAGTTCTTC. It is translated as CASSLSPGKNNEQFF.

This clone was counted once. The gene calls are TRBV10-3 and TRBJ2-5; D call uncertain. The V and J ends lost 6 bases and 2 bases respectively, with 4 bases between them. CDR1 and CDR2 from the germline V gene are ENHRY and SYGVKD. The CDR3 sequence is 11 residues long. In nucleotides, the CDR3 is TGTGCCATCAGCCAACAAGAGACCCAGTACTTC. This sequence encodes CAISQQETQYF.

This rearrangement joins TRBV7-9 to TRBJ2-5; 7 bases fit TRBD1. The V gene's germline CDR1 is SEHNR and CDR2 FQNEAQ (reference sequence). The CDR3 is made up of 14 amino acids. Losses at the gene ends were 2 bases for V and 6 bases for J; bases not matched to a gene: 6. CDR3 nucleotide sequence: TGTGCCAGCAGCTTAATGACAGGGTCAAAGACCCAGTACTTC. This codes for CASSLMTGSKTQYF.

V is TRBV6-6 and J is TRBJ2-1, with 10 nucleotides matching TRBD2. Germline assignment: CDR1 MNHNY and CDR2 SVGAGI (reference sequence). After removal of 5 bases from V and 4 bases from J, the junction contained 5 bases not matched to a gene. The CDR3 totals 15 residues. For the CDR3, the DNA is TGTGCCAGCAGTGCGTCTAGCGGGAGTTACAATGAGCAGTTCTTC. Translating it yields CASSASSGSYNEQFF.